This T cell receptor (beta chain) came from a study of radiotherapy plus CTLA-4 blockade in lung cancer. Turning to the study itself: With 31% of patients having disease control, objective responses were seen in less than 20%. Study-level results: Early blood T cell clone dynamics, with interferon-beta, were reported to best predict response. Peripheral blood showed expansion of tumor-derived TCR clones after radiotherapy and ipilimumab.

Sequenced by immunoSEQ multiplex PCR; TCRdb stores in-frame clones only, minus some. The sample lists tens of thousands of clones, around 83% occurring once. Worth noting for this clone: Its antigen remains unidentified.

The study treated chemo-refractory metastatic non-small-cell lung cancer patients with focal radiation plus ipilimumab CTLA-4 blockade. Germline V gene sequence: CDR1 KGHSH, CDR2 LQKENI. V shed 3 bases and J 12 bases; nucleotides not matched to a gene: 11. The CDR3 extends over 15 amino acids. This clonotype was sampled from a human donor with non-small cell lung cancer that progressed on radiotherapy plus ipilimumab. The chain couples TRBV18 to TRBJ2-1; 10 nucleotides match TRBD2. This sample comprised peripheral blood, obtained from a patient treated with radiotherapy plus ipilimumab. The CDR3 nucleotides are TGTGCCAGCTCACCTCCGGGACTAGCGTCAGTAGGGCAGTTCTTC. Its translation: CASSPPGLASVGQFF.